This paragraph reports one T cell receptor beta chain. The clone's antigen remains unknown. No clone much larger than this one lies a single base away; base qualities are absent. In the prospective study, participants were 18 to 89 years old, resided in about two dozen geographic areas of the United States, and were enrolled through a virtual design. To assign participants to cohorts, the prospective study relied on clinical history that participants themselves reported in a screening survey and a study questionnaire. For ImmuneRACE Cohort 3, a participant was defined as recovered based on two consecutive negative NP/OP PCR tests, clearance by a healthcare professional, or resolution of symptoms. Each participant in the prospective study had whole blood, serum and a nasopharyngeal or oropharyngeal swab collected by mobile phlebotomists. Participants in the prospective study had the option to provide additional blood draws and questionnaires over a roughly 2-month period. Before DNA extraction, blood samples from the prospective study were shipped at room temperature or frozen.

CDR1 and CDR2 are drawn from the germline V gene: SGDLS, YYNGEE. The CDR3 holds 15 amino acids from the cysteine to the phenylalanine. The read is trimmed to its CDR3 DNA, 45 bases read in frame from base 1. V loses 4 bases of germline sequence and J loses 0 bases, and the interval between the two ends is 11 bases. This record belongs to a study of blood T cell repertoires in COVID-19 (dated by TCRdb to between 2020 and 2021). Study-wide context: Samples from collaborators originated in the United States, Italy and Spain and spanned both the acute and convalescent phases of COVID-19. The material from the prospective study consisted of cDNA or gDNA derived from T cells, B-cell-depleted T cells, or PBMCs. Subjects who had been exposed to COVID-19, were actively infected with it, or had recovered from it provided the deeply sampled blood TCRbeta repertoires that made up the dataset. The repertoires were made available in a free public database intended to serve as a resource for research on the immune response to SARS-CoV-2. Samples were obtained from the ongoing ImmuneRACE study (first 160 participants) and from 1,200 or so subjects provided by 6 global collaborators. The sample metadata nearly always contained a de-identified subject ID, COVID-19 status, age in years and sex. Where available, HLA class I and class II types were obtained from metadata supplied by the sample provider rather than from assay-based typing.

TCRbeta CDR3 regions were amplified from genomic DNA by means of the immunoSEQ Assay, a bias-controlled multiplex PCR. On the study's bioinformatics: Nucleated cell counts per sample were estimated from amplification of reference gene primers within the assay. Sequence reads were collapsed and filtered to measure the absolute abundance of every unique TCRbeta CDR3 rearrangement. For each sample, productive Simpson clonality was calculated as the square root of Simpson's diversity index over productive rearrangements. Sourced from immuneACCESS, this table was stored by TCRdb with only in-frame sequences that have V and J called. A share of the clones is absent; for the studies checked, an unresolved V gene accounts for under half, and the remainder has no known explanation. D and trimming were read from the DNA, whereas the V and J calls and clone size are those reported in that table. This sample comprises 350,000 to 400,000 clones, roughly nine tenths of them detected only once. Clones ranked in the top ten supply roughly 1% of the sample.

Overall study outcomes, separate from this receptor: The amount of clinical and demographic metadata varied by source and participant and was provided uncurated.

This TCR came from a man aged 18 to 35 who had recovered from COVID-19. The sample comprised PBMCs or T cells enriched from blood (not recorded which). The sequence is built from TRBV9 and TRBJ1-3, with an unclear D gene assignment. The DNA sequence is TGTGCCAGCAGCTCCACGGGGATCTCTGGAAACACCATATATTTT. Its amino acids are CASSSTGISGNTIYF.